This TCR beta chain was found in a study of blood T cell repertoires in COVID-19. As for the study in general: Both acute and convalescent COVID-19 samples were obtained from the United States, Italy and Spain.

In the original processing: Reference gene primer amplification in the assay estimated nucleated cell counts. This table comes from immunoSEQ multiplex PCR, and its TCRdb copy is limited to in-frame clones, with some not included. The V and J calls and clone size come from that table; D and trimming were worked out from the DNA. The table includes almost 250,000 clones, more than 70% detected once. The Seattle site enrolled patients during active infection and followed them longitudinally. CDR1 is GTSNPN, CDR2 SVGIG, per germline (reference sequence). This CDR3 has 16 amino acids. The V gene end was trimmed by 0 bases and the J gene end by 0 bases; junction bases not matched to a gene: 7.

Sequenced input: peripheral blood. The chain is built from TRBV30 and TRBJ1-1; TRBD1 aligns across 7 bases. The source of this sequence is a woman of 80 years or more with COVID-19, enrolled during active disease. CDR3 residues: CAWSVRRGRVNTEAFF. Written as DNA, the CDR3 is TGTGCCTGGAGTGTAAGAAGGGGGCGGGTGAACACTGAAGCTTTCTTT.